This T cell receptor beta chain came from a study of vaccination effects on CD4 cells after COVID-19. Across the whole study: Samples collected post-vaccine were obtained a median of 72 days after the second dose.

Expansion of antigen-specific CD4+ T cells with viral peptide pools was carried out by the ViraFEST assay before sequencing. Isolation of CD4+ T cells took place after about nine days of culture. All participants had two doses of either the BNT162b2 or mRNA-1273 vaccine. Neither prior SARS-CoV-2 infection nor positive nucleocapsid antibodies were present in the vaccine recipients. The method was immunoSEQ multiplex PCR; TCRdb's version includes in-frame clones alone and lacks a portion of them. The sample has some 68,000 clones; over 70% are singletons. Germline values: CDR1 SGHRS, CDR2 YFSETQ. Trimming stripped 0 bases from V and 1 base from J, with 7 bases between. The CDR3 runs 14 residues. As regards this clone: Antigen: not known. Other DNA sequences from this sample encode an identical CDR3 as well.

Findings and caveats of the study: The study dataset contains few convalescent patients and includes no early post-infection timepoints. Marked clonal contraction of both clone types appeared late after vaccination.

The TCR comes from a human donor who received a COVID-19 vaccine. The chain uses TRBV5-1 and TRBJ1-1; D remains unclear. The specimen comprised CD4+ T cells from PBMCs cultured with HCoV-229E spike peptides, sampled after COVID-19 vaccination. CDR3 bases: TGCGCCAGCAGCTTGGGTCCGTCGAACACTGAAGCTTTCTTT. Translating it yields CASSLGPSNTEAFF.